Listed below are T cell receptor beta chains from one sample, sequenced in a study of PD-L1 blockade in urothelial cancer. Assay: immunoSEQ multiplex PCR; the TCRdb copy retains only in-frame clones and omits some. This sample has around 40,000 clones; 75% to 90% occur once, and the top ten carry 1.5% to 2.5%. Material: PBMCs, obtained around atezolizumab (anti-PD-L1) treatment. Source of these receptors: a man aged 55 to 69 with urothelial cancer. CDR3s include the opening cysteine and the closing phenylalanine or tryptophan. Fields, in order: CDR3 protein, CDR3 DNA, D gene, J gene, V gene, clone size, CDR3 length. The D gene is left open where the match is weak. Clone size, where shown, is once, few, many, or a class for clones that have expanded.

CDR3: CASSTHLVVGVSYNEQFF
DNA: TGTGCCAGCAGCACGCACCTCGTCGTAGGGGTTTCCTACAATGAGCAGTTCTTC
D: -
J: TRBJ2-1
V: TRBV7-2
size: -
length: 18

CDR3: CASSLGGAQDTQYF
DNA: TGTGCCAGTAGCCTAGGGGGGGCACAAGATACGCAGTATTTT
D: -
J: TRBJ2-3
V: TRBV19
size: -
length: 14

CDR3: CAWSRGGLPSQFYNEQFF
DNA: TGTGCCTGGAGCCGTGGCGGGTTACCCTCACAATTCTACAATGAGCAGTTCTTC
D: -
J: TRBJ2-1
V: TRBV30
size: -
length: 18

CDR3: CASSSRTDGYTF
DNA: TGTGCCAGCAGCTCCCGGACTGATGGCTACACCTTC
D: -
J: TRBJ1-2
V: TRBV9
size: -
length: 12

CDR3: CASKAPGQGPNEQFF
DNA: TGTGCCAGCAAAGCACCGGGACAGGGGCCCAATGAGCAGTTCTTC
D: TRBD1
J: TRBJ2-1
V: TRBV6-5
size: -
length: 15

CDR3: CASSYSRDRANYGYTF
DNA: TGCGCCAGCAGTTACTCCCGGGACAGGGCAAACTATGGCTACACCTTC
D: TRBD1
J: TRBJ1-2
V: TRBV6-5
size: -
length: 16

CDR3: CASTDGQAGELFF
DNA: TGTGCCAGCACAGACGGACAAGCCGGGGAGCTGTTTTTT
D: -
J: TRBJ2-2
V: TRBV6-4
size: medium-sized
length: 13

CDR3: CASSKRGGYQETQYF
DNA: TGTGCCAGTAGTAAGCGGGGGGGCTACCAGGAGACCCAGTACTTC
D: TRBD2
J: TRBJ2-5
V: TRBV19
size: -
length: 15

CDR3: CASSEGGRANEKLFF
DNA: TGTGCCAGCAGTGAAGGGGGCAGGGCTAATGAAAAACTGTTTTTT
D: -
J: TRBJ1-4
V: TRBV6-1
size: -
length: 15

CDR3: CASSDYGVGGELFF
DNA: TGTGCCAGCAGTGATTACGGGGTCGGTGGGGAGCTGTTTTTT
D: -
J: TRBJ2-2
V: TRBV6-5
size: -
length: 14

CDR3: CASSPGGLLAGGFGTDTQYF
DNA: TGTGCCAGCAGCCCGGGGGGGCTACTAGCGGGGGGGTTCGGCACAGATACGCAGTATTTT
D: TRBD2
J: TRBJ2-3
V: TRBV5-4
size: -
length: 20

CDR3: CASSLEVVAYGYTF
DNA: TGTGCCAGCAGTTTGGAAGTTGTAGCCTATGGCTACACCTTC
D: -
J: TRBJ1-2
V: TRBV28
size: few
length: 14

CDR3: CAWSVQGLQFF
DNA: TGTGCCTGGAGTGTACAGGGTCTGCAGTTCTTC
D: -
J: TRBJ2-1
V: TRBV30
size: -
length: 11

CDR3: CASSKRRTGTDTQYF
DNA: TGTGCCAGTAGTAAGAGGAGGACAGGGACAGATACGCAGTATTTT
D: TRBD1
J: TRBJ2-3
V: TRBV19
size: -
length: 15

CDR3: CASSRDTNYGYTF
DNA: TGTGCCAGCAGCCGCGACACCAACTATGGCTACACCTTC
D: -
J: TRBJ1-2
V: TRBV14
size: -
length: 13

CDR3: CASSLAGRAGGGGEQFF
DNA: TGTGCCAGCAGCTTGGCGGGGAGGGCGGGAGGGGGCGGTGAGCAGTTCTTC
D: TRBD2
J: TRBJ2-1
V: TRBV5-4
size: -
length: 17

CDR3: CASSLDRGTNGYTF
DNA: TGTGCCAGCAGCCTGGACAGGGGAACGAATGGCTACACCTTC
D: TRBD1
J: TRBJ1-2
V: TRBV5-4
size: once
length: 14

CDR3: CASSLRQGEEAFF
DNA: TGTGCCAGCAGCTTGCGACAGGGAGAAGAAGCTTTCTTT
D: TRBD1
J: TRBJ1-1
V: TRBV5-6
size: -
length: 13

CDR3: CAISEQAPVAGNTIYF
DNA: TGTGCCATCAGTGAGCAAGCCCCTGTAGCTGGAAACACCATATATTTT
D: -
J: TRBJ1-3
V: TRBV10-3
size: -
length: 16

CDR3: CASSAGQGIYEQYF
DNA: TGTGCCAGCAGCGCCGGACAGGGAATCTACGAGCAGTACTTC
D: TRBD1
J: TRBJ2-7
V: TRBV9
size: -
length: 14

CDR3: CASSSDGGIYGYTF
DNA: TGTGCCAGCAGCTCGGACGGGGGGATCTATGGCTACACCTTC
D: -
J: TRBJ1-2
V: TRBV4-2
size: -
length: 14

CDR3: CSVGDSRIFF
DNA: TGCAGCGTTGGGGACAGCCGGATTTTCTTC
D: TRBD1
J: TRBJ2-1
V: TRBV29-1
size: -
length: 10

CDR3: CASRSGQGRSYEQYF
DNA: TGCGCCAGCAGAAGCGGACAGGGGCGGTCGTACGAGCAGTACTTC
D: TRBD1
J: TRBJ2-7
V: TRBV5-1
size: -
length: 15

CDR3: CASMPVGVEAFF
DNA: TGTGCCAGCATGCCAGTGGGCGTTGAAGCTTTCTTT
D: -
J: TRBJ1-1
V: TRBV7-6
size: -
length: 12

CDR3: CASNLGQGVQETQYF
DNA: TGTGCCAGCAACCTGGGACAGGGGGTACAAGAGACCCAGTACTTC
D: TRBD1
J: TRBJ2-5
V: TRBV28
size: -
length: 15

CDR3: CASSDTGVNGYTF
DNA: TGTGCCAGCTCAGACACAGGGGTAAATGGCTACACCTTC
D: TRBD1
J: TRBJ1-2
V: TRBV18
size: -
length: 13

CDR3: CASSRDFSYEQYF
DNA: TGTGCCAGCAGCCGGGACTTCTCCTACGAGCAGTACTTC
D: -
J: TRBJ2-7
V: TRBV7-3
size: once
length: 13

CDR3: CASSLGQYEKLFF
DNA: TGCGCCAGCAGCTTGGGACAGTACGAAAAACTGTTTTTT
D: -
J: TRBJ1-4
V: TRBV5-1
size: -
length: 13

CDR3: CASSPRGATDTYEQYF
DNA: TGTGCCAGCTCACCTAGGGGTGCAACCGATACCTACGAGCAGTACTTC
D: -
J: TRBJ2-7
V: TRBV18
size: -
length: 16

CDR3: CASSLGVQETQYF
DNA: TGTGCCAGCAGCTTGGGAGTCCAAGAGACCCAGTACTTC
D: -
J: TRBJ2-5
V: TRBV5-6
size: -
length: 13